This paragraph reports one T cell receptor (beta chain). No cognate antigen has been identified for it. One base away there is no much larger clone; base qualities are not given. This entry comes from a study of somatic mutations in cytotoxic T cells in rheumatoid arthritis (dated by TCRdb to the late 2010s). With regard to the full study: Some T-cell populations stained with V beta antibodies were sorted by flow on a FACSAria II or Sony SH800 to nearly 100% purity, with sorted V beta1+ cells additionally subjected to TCRB sequencing. Whether expanded CD8+ T-cell clones in untreated, newly diagnosed rheumatoid arthritis carry somatic mutations was the study question, and clonality was characterized with TCRB deep sequencing. The median ages of the patient and control groups were essentially identical. TCRB deep sequencing covered roughly 60 patients with rheumatoid arthritis along with around 22 healthy controls.

Looking up the germline V gene yields CDR1 SNHLY and CDR2 FYNNEI. The CDR3 goes from the cysteine to the phenylalanine over 14 residues. Left in the record is the CDR3 DNA by itself, 42 bases read in frame from the first base. V gives up 4 bases and J gives up 7 bases, and the segment between their germline ends measures 11 bases. The roughly 20 healthy controls were blood donors whose buffy coats were used; they had a median age of about 51 years (range about 21-75), and 45% to 65% were female. CD4+ and CD8+ cells were isolated by positive magnetic bead selection on an AutoMACS, and purity was checked by flow cytometry. Isolation of peripheral blood mononuclear cells was done through Ficoll-Paque PLUS density gradient separation. DNA was extracted from CD4-enriched, CD8-enriched or PBMC samples with Nucleospin Tissue or Tissue XS kits and quantified with a Qubit 2.0 fluorometer. Genomic DNA underwent TCRB CDR3 sequencing using the immunoSEQ assay. As for the original processing: Only productive TCRB rearrangements were included in the analyses. Defining a clone by its unique TCRB CDR3 sequence, the study calculated clonality as a productive clonality index derived from Shannon entropy. Repertoire overlap between two samples was calculated from the template counts of each clone relative to total templates per sample. Flow cytometry-measured V-gene usage correlated with V-gene usage from TCRB sequencing, with a Spearman r of 0.61. The source is immuneACCESS, and TCRdb retained only in-frame sequences with V and J called. Part of the clones is not carried over; for the studies checked, unresolved V genes explain less than half of this, and the remainder is unexplained. V and J calls and clone size follow that table, whereas D and trimming were derived from the DNA. Here the sample has roughly 12,000 clones; more than 75% occur a single time. The ten largest clones add up to roughly an eighth of the sample.

What the work shows at the level of the full study, not this receptor alone: Rheumatoid arthritis patients and age-matched healthy controls did not significantly differ in CD8+ T-cell clonality. The slight TRBV07 underrepresentation in patients was not adjusted for multiple comparisons. In about an eighth of the 65 patients, more than 20% of CD8+ cells belonged to the largest CD8+ clone, while several identical CD8+ TCRB sequences were shared between blood and synovial fluid. Healthy controls showed no age-related increase in CD8+ clonality, whereas patients did (Spearman r ≈ 0.49). It was unknown which antigens the expanded CD8+ clones targeted, and their absence from virus-specific databases did not exclude viral specificity.

The chain joins TRBV2 to TRBJ1-6; a tentative D match to TRBD1 spans 5 bases. Sequenced material: CD8+ T cells sorted from blood. The sequence derives from a man aged 45-65 years in good health. The CDR3 region has the sequence CASSVGEGNSPLHF. At the DNA level, the sequence is TGTGCCAGCAGTGTGGGGGAAGGGAATTCACCCCTCCACTTT.